This TCR beta chain stems from a study of T-cell memory formation after mild COVID-19. Many counts were recorded for this clonotype. CDR3 length: 12 residues. V was cut by 11 bases and J by 5 bases, with 12 bases left in between. From the 5' RACE reads, TCRdb called clonotypes with MiXCR, one entry per CDR3 protein. The top ten clones hold 22% of a sample with around 260,000 distinct CDR3 sequences, about 16% of them seen once. The chain couples TRBV12-3 or TRBV12-4 to TRBJ2-2, with D possibly TRBD1 on 5 matching bases. This TCR derives from a man aged 18 to 35 who had mild COVID-19 (a few samples of this study predate the infection). Cell type and time point are not known. The sample comprised PBMCs or a T cell subset sorted from them (not recorded which). The CDR3 DNA is TGTGCCCTGGGAAAGGGGACCGGGGAGCTGTTTTTT. Translation gives CALGKGTGELFF.